These 27 T cell receptor beta chains originate from one sample sequenced in a study of T-cell memory formation after mild COVID-19. Each CDR3 protein gets one entry after TCRdb re-called the 5' RACE reads with MiXCR. The sample includes about 200,000 distinct CDR3 sequences, over 7.5% of them seen just once. The specimen was PBMCs or a T cell subset sorted from them (not recorded which). These receptors were collected from a man younger than 35 who had mild COVID-19 (a few samples of this study predate the infection). Cell type and time point are not known.

J is TRBJ2-3 and V is TRBV25-1, with D tentatively TRBD2 (5 bases). CDR1 is MGHDK and CDR2 is SYGVNS in the germline V gene. Deletions cut 3 bases from V and 9 bases from J, with 10 bases between. CDR3 length: 12 amino acids. CDR3 in DNA: TGTGCCAGCAGTGATGCAGCGGTAACGCAGTATTTT. Its translation: CASSDAAVTQYF.

Only a few counts were recorded for this clonotype. J is TRBJ2-3 and V is TRBV20-1; TRBD2 matches 8 bases. Germline CDR1 and CDR2: DFQATT and SNEGSKA (reference sequence). V was pared by 7 bases and J by 0 bases, with 6 bases of the junction left unmatched. The CDR3 runs 14 residues. This CDR3 is CSVPPGGSTDTQYF. In nucleotides, the CDR3 is TGCAGTGTTCCCCCGGGGGGGAGCACAGATACGCAGTATTTT.

This clonotype appeared many times. J is TRBJ2-1 and V is TRBV7-2, with D unclear. Trimming pared 5 bases from V and 8 bases from J, leaving 19 bases between. The CDR3 sequence is 15 residues long. Germline V lookup: CDR1 SGHTA, CDR2 FQGNSA. CDR3 residues: CASSTDRVPGHEQFF. The CDR3 DNA follows: TGTGCCAGCAGCACCGACCGGGTCCCAGGCCATGAGCAGTTCTTC.

This chain connects TRBV6-6 to TRBJ1-3; no reliable D call. The ends were cut back, 7 bases at V and 2 bases at J, with 0 bases in the middle. The germline V gene encodes CDR1 MNHNY and CDR2 SVGAGI (reference sequence). This CDR3 is 10 amino acids long. The CDR3 is CASTGNTIYF. CDR3 coding DNA: TGTGCCAGCACTGGAAACACCATATATTTT.

This clonotype showed up many times. The genes are TRBV4-1 and TRBJ2-3; no clear D. V shed 0 bases and J shed 0 bases, with 10 bases lying between them. The CDR3 extends over 16 amino acids. The germline V gene encodes CDR1 MGHRA and CDR2 YSYEKL. CDR3 in amino acids: CASSQEQAPSTDTQYF. The CDR3 bases are TGCGCCAGCAGCCAAGAGCAAGCCCCGAGCACAGATACGCAGTATTTT.

This clonotype turned up a few times. The chain combines TRBV9 with TRBJ2-1; D tentatively fits TRBD1 or TRBD2 (5 bases each). Germline CDR1 and CDR2: SGDLS and YYNGEE. Trimming stripped 3 bases from V and 0 bases from J, with 19 bases between. CDR3 size: 18 residues. This CDR3 reads CASSAPGDGTLSYNEQFF. The DNA for the CDR3 is TGTGCCAGCAGCGCCCCCGGGGATGGGACCCTCTCCTACAATGAGCAGTTCTTC.

This clonotype was seen only a few times. This chain connects TRBV18 to TRBJ2-3; the D gene is possibly TRBD2 (5 bases). CDR3 length equals 15 residues. Germline lookup yields CDR1 KGHSH and CDR2 LQKENI. The V end was cut by 0 bases, the J end by 4 bases, with 11 bases between. This CDR3 is CASSPPLGGADTQYF. The CDR3 bases are TGTGCCAGCTCACCACCTCTCGGAGGCGCAGATACGCAGTATTTT.

There are a few counts of this clonotype. The chain carries TRBV6-2 or TRBV6-3 and TRBJ2-1, with 8 bases lining up with TRBD2. This CDR3 is 14 amino acids long. V was pared by 8 bases and J by 5 bases, with 8 bases of the junction left unmatched. Germline values: CDR1 MNHEY, CDR2 SVGEGT. Here the CDR3 reads CASVRGGSDNEQFF. In DNA, the CDR3 is TGTGCCAGCGTCCGGGGGGGCAGCGACAATGAGCAGTTCTTC.

In its sample, this clonotype was seen many times. The rearrangement uses TRBV9 and TRBJ2-7; 11 bases are shared with TRBD2. The V gene's germline CDR1 is SGDLS and CDR2 YYNGEE. V shed 4 bases, J shed 3 bases, and the junction held 3 bases outside the gene matches. The length of the CDR3 is 14 residues. CDR3 bases: TGTGCCAGCAGCTCCGGGACTAGCGGCTACGAGCAGTACTTC. It specifies CASSSGTSGYEQYF. Together with reference TRBV9 and TRBJ2-7, the CDR3 gives the full variable domain: DSGVTQTPKHLITATGQRVTLRCSPRSGDLSVYWYQQSLDQGLQFLIQYYNGEERAKGNILERFSAQQFPDLHSELNLSSLELGDSALYFCASSSGTSGYEQYFGPGTRLTVT.

A few counts support this clonotype. The chain uses TRBV7-9 and TRBJ1-3; no clear D. Trimming shortened V by 5 bases and J by 5 bases, and 19 bases separated the two germline ends. Germline-derived CDR1 and CDR2 are SEHNR and FQNEAQ (reference sequence). CDR3 size: 16 residues. CDR3 nucleotide sequence: TGTGCCAGCAGCCCAAACGCGGCTGGGTTGAGAAACACCATATATTTT. Residues: CASSPNAAGLRNTIYF.

This clonotype was seen a handful of times. The chain recombines TRBV28 with TRBJ2-7; TRBD1 agrees at 8 bases. The V segment lost 7 bases and the J segment 3 bases; nucleotides outside the gene matches: 11. CDR3 length equals 15 residues. Germline-derived CDR1 and CDR2 are MDHEN and SYDVKM. CDR3 residues: CASNPGTGPFYEQYV. CDR3 nucleotides: TGTGCCAGCAACCCCGGGACAGGACCATTCTACGAGCAGTACGTC.

V and J are TRBV4-3 and TRBJ2-4, with D unresolved. CDR1 LGHNA and CDR2 YSLEER come from the germline V gene. Trimming left V 5 bases short and J 9 bases short, with 11 bases between. This CDR3 comprises 12 residues. The CDR3 spells CASSYTSGIQYF. The DNA for the CDR3 is TGCGCCAGCAGCTATACCTCGGGCATTCAGTACTTC.

V is TRBV5-1 and J is TRBJ2-7; TRBD2 aligns across 7 bases. Trimming cost V 6 bases and J 1 base; bases outside gene matches: 7. In germline, CDR1 is SGHRS, CDR2 YFSETQ. This CDR3 has 14 amino acids. CDR3 in DNA: TGCGCCAGCACGGTTCCGGGGGGATCCTACGAGCAGTACTTC. Translating gives CASTVPGGSYEQYF.

This sequence joins TRBV11-2 and TRBJ2-3; D is unclear. Germline V lookup: CDR1 SGHAT, CDR2 FQNNGV. CDR3 length: 14 residues. The ends were cut back, 0 bases at V and 6 bases at J, with 10 bases in the middle. DNA for the CDR3: TGTGCCAGCAGCTTAGATCCAGGCTCGGATACGCAGTATTTT. Translation gives CASSLDPGSDTQYF.

This clonotype has more than one count but fewer than ten. The J gene is TRBJ2-1, the V gene TRBV18, with 7 bases that match TRBD1. The CDR3 has 16 residues. Trimming took 2 bases from V and 6 from J; bases not matched to a gene: 10. From germline, CDR1 is KGHSH and CDR2 LQKENI. The DNA of the CDR3 is TGTGCCAGCTCACCAATTGGGGGACAGACTGGCAATGAGCAGTTCTTC. Residues: CASSPIGGQTGNEQFF.

This clonotype has a count of ten or more. This chain joins TRBV3-1 and TRBJ2-1; 8 positions agree with TRBD2. The J segment lost 10 bases and the V segment lost 4 bases, leaving 6 bases of the junction unmatched. Germline assignment: CDR1 LGHDT and CDR2 YNNKEL (reference sequence). The CDR3 totals 13 residues. CDR3 nucleotide sequence: TGTGCCAGCAGCCCCCGAGAGCGGGGGGAGCAGTTCTTC. Residues: CASSPRERGEQFF.

In its sample, this clonotype was seen a few times. The rearrangement links TRBV9 to TRBJ2-3; D possibly corresponds to TRBD2 (6 bases). The CDR3 has 14 residues. CDR1 SGDLS and CDR2 YYNGEE come from the germline V gene. Trimming took 4 bases from V and 10 from J, leaving 19 bases between them. In DNA form, the CDR3 reads TGTGCCAGCAGCCCTGGGACTCCCACGGCGGCGCAGTATTTT. This translates into CASSPGTPTAAQYF.

Only a few counts were recorded for this clonotype. The chain couples TRBV9 to TRBJ1-4; D may be TRBD1 (5 bases). The V and J ends lost 4 bases and 5 bases respectively, with 15 bases between them. Germline values: CDR1 SGDLS, CDR2 YYNGEE. This CDR3 comprises 15 residues. CDR3 in DNA: TGTGCCAGCAGCCCCCGGGACGGGAAGAATGAAAAACTGTTTTTT. Protein sequence: CASSPRDGKNEKLFF.

This clonotype was detected a few times. The chain combines TRBV3-1 with TRBJ2-3, with 8 positions matching TRBD2. The germline V gene encodes CDR1 LGHDT and CDR2 YNNKEL (reference sequence). There are 16 residues in the CDR3. The ends lost 8 bases at V and 0 bases at J; junction bases unmatched: 10. In nucleotides, the CDR3 is TGTGCCAGCGCCAAGGTACGGGGGGGAAGCACAGATACGCAGTATTTT. This sequence encodes CASAKVRGGSTDTQYF.

This clonotype was observed a few times. V gene TRBV12-3 or TRBV12-4 combines with J gene TRBJ2-5, with TRBD1 as a possible D gene (5 bases). This CDR3 comprises 14 residues. V was trimmed by 6 bases and J by 3 bases, leaving 14 bases between them. CDR3 coding DNA: TGTGCCAGCAGCCCATTCGAAGGGGAAGAGACCCAGTACTTC. It specifies CASSPFEGEETQYF.

This clonotype was detected a few times. V usage is TRBV5-5 and J usage is TRBJ1-5; D is possibly TRBD1 (5 bases). CDR3 size: 13 residues. Germline V gene sequence: CDR1 SGHKS, CDR2 YYEKEE (reference sequence). V gave up 0 bases and J gave up 9 bases, with 10 bases separating them. CDR3: CASSLAMGTPQHF. CDR3 bases: TGTGCCAGCAGCTTGGCCATGGGGACGCCCCAGCATTTT.

Many counts were recorded for this clonotype. The chain joins TRBV2 to TRBJ2-1; 10 bases match TRBD2. V gave up 10 bases and J gave up 7 bases; unmatched junction bases: 7. The CDR3 extends over 13 amino acids. CDR1 is SNHLY and CDR2 is FYNNEI in the germline V gene. The CDR3 sequence: CANALAGYNEQFF. The CDR3 DNA sequence: TGTGCCAACGCACTAGCGGGGTATAATGAGCAGTTCTTC.

This chain uses TRBV6-5 with TRBJ2-3; unclear D gene. The CDR3 runs 14 residues. The germline CDR1 and CDR2 sequences are MNHEY and SVGAGI. V dropped 1 base and J dropped 7 bases, with 12 bases sitting between them. For the CDR3, the DNA is TGTGCCAGCAGTTACTTAGGTTCGCAACATACGCAGTATTTT. Translation gives CASSYLGSQHTQYF.

This clonotype was recorded a few times. This chain connects TRBV7-2 to TRBJ2-5; 7 positions agree with TRBD1. The CDR3 is 16 amino acids. CDR1 is SGHTA and CDR2 is FQGNSA in the germline V gene. The V segment lost 1 base and the J segment 1 base; nucleotides outside the gene matches: 6. The CDR3 coding sequence is TGTGCCAGCAGCTTAGGATCAGGGGGTCTCCAAGAGACCCAGTACTTC. Protein sequence: CASSLGSGGLQETQYF.

In its sample, this clonotype was seen many times. The chain has TRBV15 and TRBJ2-7; D uncertain. CDR1 and CDR2 (germline): LNHNV, YYDKDF (reference sequence). V was pared by 0 bases and J by 6 bases, with 12 bases between. The length of the CDR3 is 14 residues. CDR3 coding DNA: TGTGCCACCAGCAGAGATTTTGATGGTTCCGAGCAGTACGTC. Translated, it gives CATSRDFDGSEQYV.

This chain uses TRBV4-3 with TRBJ2-7; tentatively, D is TRBD2 (5 bases). The V gene's germline CDR1 is LGHNA and CDR2 YSLEER. V lost 5 bases and J lost 2, with 13 bases in between. This CDR3 is 14 amino acids long. CDR3 sequence: CASSIRAGAYEQYF. For the CDR3, the DNA is TGCGCCAGCAGCATAAGGGCCGGGGCCTACGAGCAGTACTTC.

In its sample, this clonotype was seen a few times. The V gene is TRBV5-4, the J gene TRBJ2-5; 10 bases fit TRBD2. This CDR3 comprises 15 residues. Germline V CDR1 and CDR2: SGHNT, YYREEE (reference sequence). Losses at the gene ends were 3 bases for V and 4 bases for J; bases not matched to a gene: 6. CDR3 amino acids: CASSSASGGAETQYF. Written as DNA, the CDR3 is TGTGCCAGCAGCTCCGCTAGCGGGGGAGCAGAGACCCAGTACTTC.